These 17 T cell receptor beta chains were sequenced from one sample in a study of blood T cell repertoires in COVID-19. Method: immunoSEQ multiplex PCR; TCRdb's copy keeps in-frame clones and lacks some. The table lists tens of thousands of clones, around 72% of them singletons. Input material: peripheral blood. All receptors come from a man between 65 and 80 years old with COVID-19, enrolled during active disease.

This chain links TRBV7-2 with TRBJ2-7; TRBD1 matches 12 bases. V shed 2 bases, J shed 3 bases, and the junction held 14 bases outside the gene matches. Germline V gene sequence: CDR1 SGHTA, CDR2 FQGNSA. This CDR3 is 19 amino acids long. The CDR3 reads CASSLYIVGQGASHYEQYF. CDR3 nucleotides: TGTGCCAGCAGCTTATATATCGTGGGACAGGGGGCGTCCCACTACGAGCAGTACTTC.

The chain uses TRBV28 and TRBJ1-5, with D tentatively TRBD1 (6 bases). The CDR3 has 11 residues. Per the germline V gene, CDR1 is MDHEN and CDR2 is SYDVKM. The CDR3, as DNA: TGTCGTAGGGGGTTCAATCAGCCCCAGCATTTT. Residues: CRRGFNQPQHF.

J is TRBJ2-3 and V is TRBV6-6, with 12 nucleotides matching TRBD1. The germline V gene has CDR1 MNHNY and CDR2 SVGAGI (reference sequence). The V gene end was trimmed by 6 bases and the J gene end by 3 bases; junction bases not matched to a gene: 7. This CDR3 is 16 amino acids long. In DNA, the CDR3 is TGTGCCAGCAGCCCAGTGGGACAGGGGGCTACAGATACGCAGTATTTT. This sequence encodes CASSPVGQGATDTQYF.

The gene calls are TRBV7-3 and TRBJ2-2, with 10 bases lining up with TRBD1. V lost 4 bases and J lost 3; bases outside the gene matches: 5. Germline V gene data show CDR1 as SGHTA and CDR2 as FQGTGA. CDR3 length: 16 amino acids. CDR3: CASSSRDRGYTGELFF. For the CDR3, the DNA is TGTGCCAGCAGCTCAAGGGACAGGGGATACACCGGGGAGCTGTTTTTT. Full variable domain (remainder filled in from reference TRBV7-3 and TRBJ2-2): GAGVSQTPSNKVTEKGKYVELRCDPISGHTALYWYRQSLGQGPEFLIYFQGTGAADDSGLPNDRFFAVRPEGSVSTLKIQRTERGDSAVYLCASSSRDRGYTGELFFGEGSRLTVL.

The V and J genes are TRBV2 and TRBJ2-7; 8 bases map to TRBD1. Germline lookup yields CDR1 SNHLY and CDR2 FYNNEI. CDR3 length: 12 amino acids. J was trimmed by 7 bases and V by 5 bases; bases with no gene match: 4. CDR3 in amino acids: CASSTGTGEQYF. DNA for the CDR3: TGTGCCAGCAGTACCGGGACAGGAGAGCAGTACTTC.

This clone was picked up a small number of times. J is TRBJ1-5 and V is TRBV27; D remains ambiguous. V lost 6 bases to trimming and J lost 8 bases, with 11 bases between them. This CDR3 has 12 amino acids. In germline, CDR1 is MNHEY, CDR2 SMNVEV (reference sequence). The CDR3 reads CASSTGLEPQHF. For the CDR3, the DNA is TGTGCCAGCAGCACGGGGTTGGAGCCCCAGCATTTT.

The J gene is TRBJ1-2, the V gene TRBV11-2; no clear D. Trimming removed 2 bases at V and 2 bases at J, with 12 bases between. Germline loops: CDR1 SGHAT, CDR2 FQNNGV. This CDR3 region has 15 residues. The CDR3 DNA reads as TGTGCCAGCAGCTTACCGGGGAGGGTGAACTATGGCTACACCTTC. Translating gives CASSLPGRVNYGYTF.

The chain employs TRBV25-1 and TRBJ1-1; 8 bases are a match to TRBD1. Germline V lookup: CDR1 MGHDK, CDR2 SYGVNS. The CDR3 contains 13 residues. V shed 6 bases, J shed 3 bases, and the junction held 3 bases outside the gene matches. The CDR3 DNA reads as TGTGCCAGCAGGCTGACAGGGGACACTGAAGCTTTCTTT. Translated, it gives CASRLTGDTEAFF.

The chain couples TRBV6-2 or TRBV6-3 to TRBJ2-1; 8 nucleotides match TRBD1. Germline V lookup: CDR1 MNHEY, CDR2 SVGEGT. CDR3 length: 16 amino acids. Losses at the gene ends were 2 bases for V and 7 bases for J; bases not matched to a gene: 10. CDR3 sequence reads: CASSYPIWDRRNEQFF. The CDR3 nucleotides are TGTGCCAGCAGTTACCCTATCTGGGACAGGAGGAATGAGCAGTTCTTC.

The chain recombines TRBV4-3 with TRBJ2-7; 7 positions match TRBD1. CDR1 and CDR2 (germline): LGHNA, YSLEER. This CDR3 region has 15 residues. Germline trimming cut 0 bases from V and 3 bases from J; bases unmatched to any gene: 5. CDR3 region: CASSQDRTGYYEQYF. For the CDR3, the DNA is TGCGCCAGCAGCCAAGATCGGACAGGATACTACGAGCAGTACTTC.

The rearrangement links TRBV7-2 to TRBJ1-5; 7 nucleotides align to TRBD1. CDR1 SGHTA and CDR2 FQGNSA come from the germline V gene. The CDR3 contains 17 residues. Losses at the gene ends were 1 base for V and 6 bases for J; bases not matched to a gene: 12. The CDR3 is CASSLGGPDRVPQPQHF. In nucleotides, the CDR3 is TGTGCCAGCAGCTTAGGGGGGCCAGACAGGGTCCCTCAGCCCCAGCATTTT.

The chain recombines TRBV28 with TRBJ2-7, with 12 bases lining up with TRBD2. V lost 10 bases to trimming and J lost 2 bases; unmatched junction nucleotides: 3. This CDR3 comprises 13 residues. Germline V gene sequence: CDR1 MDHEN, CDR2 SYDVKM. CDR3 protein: CATRTSGTYEQYF. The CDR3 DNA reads TGTGCCACCAGGACTAGCGGGACCTACGAGCAGTACTTC.

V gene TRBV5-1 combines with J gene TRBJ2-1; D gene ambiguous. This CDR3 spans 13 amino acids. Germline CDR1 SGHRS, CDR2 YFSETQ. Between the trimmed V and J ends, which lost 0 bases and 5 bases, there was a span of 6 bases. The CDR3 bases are TGCGCCAGCAGCTTGGCCAGGAACAATGAGCAGTTCTTC. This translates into CASSLARNNEQFF.

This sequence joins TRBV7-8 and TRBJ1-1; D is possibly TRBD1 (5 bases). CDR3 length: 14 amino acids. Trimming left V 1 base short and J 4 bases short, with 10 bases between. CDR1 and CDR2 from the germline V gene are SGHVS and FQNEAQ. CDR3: CASSLEQDFTEAFF. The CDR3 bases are TGTGCCAGCAGCTTAGAACAGGATTTCACTGAAGCTTTCTTT. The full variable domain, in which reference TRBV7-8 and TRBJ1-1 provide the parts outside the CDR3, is GAGVSQSPRYKVAKRGQDVALRCDPISGHVSLFWYQQALGQGPEFLTYFQNEAQLDKSGLPSDRFFAERPEGSVSTLKIQRTQQEDSAVYLCASSLEQDFTEAFFGQGTRLTVV.

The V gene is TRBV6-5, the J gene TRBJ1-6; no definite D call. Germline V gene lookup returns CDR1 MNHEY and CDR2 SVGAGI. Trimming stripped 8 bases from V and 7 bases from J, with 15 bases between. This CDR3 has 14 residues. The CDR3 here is CASQTAERNSPLHF. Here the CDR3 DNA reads TGTGCCAGCCAAACAGCGGAACGGAATTCACCCCTCCACTTT.

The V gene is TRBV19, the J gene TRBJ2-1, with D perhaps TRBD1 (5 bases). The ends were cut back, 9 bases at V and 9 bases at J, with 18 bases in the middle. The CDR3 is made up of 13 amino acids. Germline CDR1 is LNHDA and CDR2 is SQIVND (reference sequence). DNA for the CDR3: TGTGCCAGCACTACAGGACCAGGCCGTGAGCAGTTCTTC. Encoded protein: CASTTGPGREQFF.

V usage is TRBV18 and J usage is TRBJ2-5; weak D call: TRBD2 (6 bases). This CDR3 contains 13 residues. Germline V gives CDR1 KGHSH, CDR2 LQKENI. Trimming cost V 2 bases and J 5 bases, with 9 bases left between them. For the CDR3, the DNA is TGTGCCAGCTCACCAACTAGCCCGGAGACCCAGTACTTC. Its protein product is CASSPTSPETQYF. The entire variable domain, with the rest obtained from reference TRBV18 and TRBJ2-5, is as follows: NAGVMQNPRHLVRRRGQEARLRCSPMKGHSHVYWYRQLPEEGLKFMVYLQKENIIDESGMPKERFSAEFPKEGPSILRIQQVVRGDSAAYFCASSPTSPETQYFGPGTRLLVL.